This section outlines one T cell receptor (beta chain) sequence together with its context. J gave up 6 bases and V 8 bases, and 10 bases lay outside the gene matches. From germline, CDR1 is MNHEY and CDR2 SMNVEV (reference sequence). The CDR3 totals 15 residues. This entry belongs to a study of shared clonotypes between healthy human individuals. The repertoire was sequenced with immunoSEQ multiplex PCR; TCRdb's copy has only in-frame clones and lacks some. This table has roughly 1,000,000 clones, around three quarters appearing once. Sequences were obtained from memory CD4+ T cells from PBMCs. Subset specified: CD45RA-negative fraction. The rearrangement joins TRBV27 to TRBJ2-1, with 10 bases fitting TRBD2. This clonotype originated in a man between 18 and 35 years old in good health. Some clones in this sample may be carry-over from other donors' samples. CDR3 amino acids: CASFRWLAGANEQFF. As DNA, the CDR3 is TGTGCCAGCTTCAGGTGGCTAGCGGGAGCCAATGAGCAGTTCTTC.